This section outlines one T cell receptor (beta chain) sequence together with its context. The antigen is not known. Time point denoted: persistent/refractory GD, antithyroid drugs over 5 years with positive TRAb. The TCR library was made from RNA extracted from PBMCs. According to the study, TCR beta libraries were built with iRepertoire HTBI primers and CDR3-region Arm-PCR. TCRdb used MiXCR to reprocess the multiplex PCR reads, holding one entry per CDR3 protein. Among around 460,000 distinct CDR3 sequences, approximately 23% were seen once, and the ten largest hold 13%. Deletions cut 7 bases from V and 0 bases from J, with 19 bases between. This CDR3 comprises 17 residues. The sample comes from a study of regulatory T cells in long-lasting Graves disease. Study results and limitations: The TCR repertoire of persistent Graves' patients was less diverse than that of newly diagnosed ones. TRBV28 was favored in persistent disease, as were TRBJ1-2 and TRBJ2-5.

The TCR was taken from a female donor with Graves disease. Sample: peripheral blood mononuclear cells (PBMCs), taken when the disease was refractory, from a patient treated with antithyroid drugs. J is TRBJ2-4 and V is TRBV12-3 or TRBV12-4, with a weak D call TRBD2 (7 bases). CDR3 in amino acids: CASIRRGLAEAKNIQYF. Written as DNA, the CDR3 is TGTGCCAGCATCAGACGGGGGCTAGCGGAAGCCAAAAACATTCAGTACTTC.